This T cell receptor beta chain was captured in a study of graft-versus-host responses after intestinal transplantation. Overall study context: Anti-thymocyte globulin served as induction for all recipients, who then took tacrolimus and steroids for approximately three years. Findings and caveats of the study: Recipient marrow showed GvH clones, some seen first in ileum or blood. Peak circulating GvH clone levels were associated with early post-transplant HvG declines. Clonal ratios of graft-versus-host to host-versus-graft in allografts were high for patients exhibiting graft-donor T cell macrochimerism.

TCRdb keeps only in-frame clones here, not all; method: immunoSEQ multiplex PCR. The sample lists over 9,500 clones; about 93% were seen once. Germline V gives CDR1 LNHNV, CDR2 YYDKDF (reference sequence). This CDR3 is 16 amino acids long. A word on this clone: Its cognate antigen is unknown. A junction boundary mismatches the germline segment, possibly from a read error.

Sequencing used PBMCs, obtained 8 days after intestinal transplant. This sequence originates from a human patient who received an intestinal transplant, so some T cells may come from the graft donor. The chain employs TRBV15 and TRBJ1-3; weak D call: TRBD1 (5 bases). CDR3 protein: CATSTRGLSAGNNIYF. DNA of the CDR3: TGTGCCACCAGCACAAGGGGACTTTCCGCTGGAAACAACATATATTTT. Full variable domain (rest looked up from reference TRBV15 and TRBJ1-3): DAMVIQNPRYQVTQFGKPVTLSCSQTLNHNVMYWYQQKSSQAPKLLFHYYDKDFNNEADTPDNFQSRRPNTSFCFLDIRSPGLGDTAMYLCATSTRGLSAGNNIYFGEGSWLTVV.